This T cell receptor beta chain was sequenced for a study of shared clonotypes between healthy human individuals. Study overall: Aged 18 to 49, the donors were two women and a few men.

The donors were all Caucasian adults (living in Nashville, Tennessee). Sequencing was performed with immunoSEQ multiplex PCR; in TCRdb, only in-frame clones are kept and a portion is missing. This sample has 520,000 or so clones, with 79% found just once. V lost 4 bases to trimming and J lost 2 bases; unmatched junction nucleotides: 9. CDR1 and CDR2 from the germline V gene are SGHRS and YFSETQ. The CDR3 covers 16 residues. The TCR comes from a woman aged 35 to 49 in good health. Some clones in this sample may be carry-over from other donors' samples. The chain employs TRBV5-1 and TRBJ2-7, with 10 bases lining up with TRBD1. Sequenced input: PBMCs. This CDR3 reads CASSPLPGTGAYEQYF. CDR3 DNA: TGCGCCAGCAGCCCACTACCCGGGACAGGGGCCTACGAGCAGTACTTC.